The text below deals with one T cell receptor (beta chain). Its antigen is currently unknown. Treatment meaning: oral pan-JAK inhibitor, 5-10 mg twice daily. Researchers gathered lesional scalp punch biopsies and peripheral blood from patients with alopecia areata. The entry originates in a study of CD8+ T cells in alopecia areata. J gave up 0 bases and V 5 bases, and 15 bases lay outside the gene matches. Germline-derived CDR1 and CDR2 are SGHVS and FQNEAQ. This CDR3 is 20 amino acids long. Study findings and constraints: Scalp clonality, together with expanded CD8+ clones among the top 100, fell significantly with tofacitinib.

Sequencing used cDNA as its template, made by extracting RNA and reverse transcribing it. The method was immunoSEQ multiplex PCR; TCRdb's version includes in-frame clones alone and lacks a portion of them. The table lists approximately 210,000 clones, 60% of them singletons. The receptor was isolated from a human donor with alopecia areata. The sequencing here drew on CD4+ T cells sorted from blood, taken at week 24, from a patient treated with tofacitinib. The rearrangement links TRBV7-8 to TRBJ1-5; 11 bases map to TRBD1. The CDR3 reads CASSARSRTGGKDSNQPQHF. CDR3 nucleotide sequence: TGTGCCAGCAGCGCCAGGTCACGGACAGGGGGCAAGGATAGCAATCAGCCCCAGCATTTT.